This T cell receptor beta chain was sequenced during a study of beta chain features in type 1 diabetes. Background on the study: Over all samples combined, more than 90,000,000 sorted cells were examined.

Expressed TCRB transcripts were sequenced, since all the RNA that had been isolated was reverse transcribed. The assay was immunoSEQ multiplex PCR, and TCRdb's table has in-frame clones only and misses some. The data hold 200,000 to 300,000 clones, with about a fifth observed a single time. For this clone: Its target is not known.

The CDR3 contains 12 residues. Trimming removed 3 bases at V and 12 bases at J, with 14 bases between. Germline lookup yields CDR1 PRHDT and CDR2 FYEKMQ (reference sequence). Study-level results: Reads derived from cDNA could over-represent cells showing high TCR expression. There was a moderate but significant shortening of TCRB CDR3s in all four CD4+ subsets of Type 1 diabetes patients. Comparison showed that naive, central memory and Treg TCRB repertoires appeared more similar among patients than among healthy donors.

The sample taken for sequencing was naive CD4+ T cells from blood. The rearrangement uses TRBV13 and TRBJ1-1; no clear D. This receptor was taken from a woman aged 40-49 years with type 1 diabetes. The CDR3 here is CASSFEASRTFF. The CDR3, as DNA: TGTGCCAGCAGCTTCGAAGCGAGTAGAACTTTCTTT.